A selection of T cell receptor beta chains follows, all from one sample in a study of human T cells and chemical hapten exposure. TCRdb fed the RACE reads into MiXCR, producing one record per CDR3 protein. The sample contains around 340,000 distinct CDR3 sequences, approximately 6.3% of which appear only once. The source was whole blood, collected in connection with sensitization to the hapten diphenylcyclopropenone (DPC). The receptors were sampled from a woman between 18 and 29 years old with alopecia areata. Some clones in this sample may be carry-over from other donors' samples. The CDR3 runs from the conserved cysteine through the conserved F or W. D genes are given only for firm matches. A row's size may be missing; if present it is once, few, many or a size class.

D gene	V gene	clone size	J gene	CDR3 DNA	CDR3 protein
.	TRBV12-3/TRBV12-4	many	TRBJ2-3	TGTGCCAGCAGTTTTCAGAACACAGATACGCAGTATTTT	CASSFQNTDTQYF
.	TRBV6-6	few	TRBJ1-1	TGTGCCAGCAGAGCGGGGGGGGCGAACACTGAAGCTTTCTTT	CASRAGGANTEAFF
.	TRBV5-1	many	TRBJ2-6	TGTGCCAGCAGTCCCCTCTCTGGGGCCAACGTCCTGACTTTC	CASSPLSGANVLTF
TRBD1	TRBV10-3	few	TRBJ2-1	TGTGCCATCAGTTCCACCGGGACAGACTCCTACAATGAGCAGTTCTTC	CAISSTGTDSYNEQFF
TRBD2	TRBV4-3	many	TRBJ2-3	TGCGCCAGCAGCCAAGATAGGTTGGCGGGGGGGTTGACAGATACGCAGTATTTT	CASSQDRLAGGLTDTQYF
TRBD2	TRBV20-1	.	TRBJ2-3	TGCAGTACCATTACCGGGACTAGCGGGGGCGGCACAGATACGCAGTATTTT	CSTITGTSGGGTDTQYF
.	TRBV20-1	few	TRBJ1-6	TGCAGTGCTAGTGACCAGTATAATTCACCCCTCCACTTT	CSASDQYNSPLHF
TRBD1	TRBV5-5	few	TRBJ2-7	TGTGCCAGCAGCCCGGGACAGGCCGTAGGGGAGCAGTACTTC	CASSPGQAVGEQYF
TRBD2	TRBV7-2	many	TRBJ2-7	TGTGCCAGCACCTGGGGTAGCGGGGGGCCCTACGAGCAGTACTTC	CASTWGSGGPYEQYF
.	TRBV12-3/TRBV12-4	few	TRBJ2-3	TGTGCCAGCAGTTTAGGGGGACTGATACGGAATACGCAGTATTTT	CASSLGGLIRNTQYF
TRBD2	TRBV7-2	.	TRBJ2-1	TGTGCCAGCAGTATAGCGGGGGCCTTATACAATGAGCAGTTCTTC	CASSIAGALYNEQFF
TRBD1	TRBV7-3	few	TRBJ2-2	TGTGCCAGCAGCTTAAATACTAACAGGGGCACCGGGGAGCTGTTTTTT	CASSLNTNRGTGELFF
.	TRBV25-1	many	TRBJ2-6	TGTGCCAGCAGTTCTCGGGCAGCCGGCGCCAACGTCCTGACTTTC	CASSSRAAGANVLTF
.	TRBV6-5	few	TRBJ1-1	TGTGCCAGCAGTGGCCGAGACAAAACTGAAGCTTTCTTT	CASSGRDKTEAFF
.	TRBV7-8	many	TRBJ1-6	TGTGCCAGCAGCTTAAGTTCGGGGAATTATAATTCACCCCTCCACTTT	CASSLSSGNYNSPLHF
.	TRBV6-5	many	TRBJ2-7	TGTGCCAGCAGCCTCCACAATCCGAGGACAGAATCCTACGAGCAGTACTTC	CASSLHNPRTESYEQYF
.	TRBV29-1	many	TRBJ2-1	TGCAGCGTTGGGGGAGTCTCCTACAATGAGCAGTTCTTC	CSVGGVSYNEQFF
.	TRBV6-2/TRBV6-3	few	TRBJ1-1	TGTGCCAGCAGTTACTCGATCGAGAACACTGAAGCTTTCTTT	CASSYSIENTEAFF
.	TRBV3-1	few	TRBJ2-1	TGTGCCAGCAGCCTGGCCATTAGCAATGAGCAGTTCTTC	CASSLAISNEQFF
TRBD1	TRBV28	many	TRBJ1-5	TGTGCCAGCAGCACCACAGGGGACTGGAATCAGCCCCAGCATTTT	CASSTTGDWNQPQHF
TRBD2	TRBV3-1	many	TRBJ2-1	TGTGCCAGCAGTCAAACTAGCGGGGGCGGGGATGAGCAGTTCTTC	CASSQTSGGGDEQFF
TRBD1	TRBV6-5	few	TRBJ1-1	TGTGCCAGCAGTTACTCGACAGGGGAGAACACTGAAGCTTTCTTT	CASSYSTGENTEAFF
.	TRBV7-8	many	TRBJ1-3	TGTGCCAGCAGCTTCTTAGGGGGCTCTGGAAACACCATATATTTT	CASSFLGGSGNTIYF
.	TRBV4-1	many	TRBJ2-5	TGCGCCAGCAGCCAAGGCGGCCCGGCCCCCCAAGAGACCCAGTACTTC	CASSQGGPAPQETQYF
.	TRBV5-1	few	TRBJ2-3	TGCGCCAGCAGCTTGAGAATGGGACGGAGCACAGATACGCAGTATTTT	CASSLRMGRSTDTQYF
.	TRBV11-2	few	TRBJ1-2	TGTGCCAGCAGCCCACAGGGAAATTACTATGGCTACACCTTC	CASSPQGNYYGYTF
TRBD1	TRBV18	.	TRBJ1-1	TGTGCCAGCTCACCGACAGGGATCAACACTGAAGCTTTCTTT	CASSPTGINTEAFF
.	TRBV4-2	.	TRBJ2-6	TGTGCCAGCAGCCAAGATCTGGCGGCTGGGGCCAACGTCCTGACTTTC	CASSQDLAAGANVLTF